These 12 T cell receptor beta chains share one sample of origin, sequenced in a study of CD8+CD57+ T cells in acquired aplastic anemia. The template for TCR beta VDJ and CDR3 sequence profiling was genomic DNA. TCRdb analysed the reads with MiXCR anew, one entry per CDR3 protein. The repertoire consists of about 200,000 distinct CDR3 sequences, with less than 75% occurring once and the leading ten covering about 60%. Those patients picked for sequencing had displayed CD8+CD57+ cell expansion on flow cytometry. Material: sorted CD4+, CD8+, or CD8+CD57+ T cells (not recorded which) from PBMCs. The receptors stem from a human donor with aplastic anemia.

The sample holds many counts of this clonotype. The J gene is TRBJ2-7, the V gene TRBV27; 8 nucleotides align to TRBD1. Germline V CDR1 and CDR2: MNHEY, SMNVEV (reference sequence). After removal of 7 bases from V and 3 bases from J, the junction contained 2 bases not matched to a gene. The CDR3 totals 12 residues. The CDR3 coding sequence is TGTGCCAGCACTGACAGGGGCTACGAGCAGTACTTC. Amino acid sequence: CASTDRGYEQYF.

This clonotype was seen more than once but under ten times. J is TRBJ1-2 and V is TRBV7-2; TRBD1 aligns across 8 bases. The CDR3 is 14 amino acids. CDR1 and CDR2 from the germline V gene are SGHTA and FQGNSA. The junction had 10 bases not matched to a gene; V was cut back by 5 bases and J by 8 bases. CDR3 in DNA: TGTGCCAGCAGCCCCGGACAGGGCCGGAGCGGCTACACCTTC. Encoded protein: CASSPGQGRSGYTF. The full variable domain, rest sourced from reference TRBV7-2 and TRBJ1-2, is GAGVSQSPSNKVTEKGKDVELRCDPISGHTALYWYRQSLGQGLEFLIYFQGNSAPDKSGLPSDRFSAERTGGSVSTLTIQRTQQEDSAVYLCASSPGQGRSGYTFGSGTRLTVV.

The V gene is TRBV24-1, the J gene TRBJ1-3; perhaps TRBD1 as D (6 bases). The germline V and J ends were trimmed by 8 bases and 0 bases, with 31 bases remaining between them. Germline V gene data show CDR1 as KGHDR and CDR2 as SFDVKD. The CDR3 contains 21 residues. CDR3: CATIEGDFQGQTESSGNTIYF. For the CDR3, the DNA is TGTGCCACCATAGAAGGGGATTTCCAGGGGCAGACAGAGAGCTCTGGAAACACCATATATTTT.

V is TRBV15 and J is TRBJ2-5; possibly TRBD2 for D (6 bases). Germline loops: CDR1 LNHNV, CDR2 YYDKDF (reference sequence). The CDR3 length is 16 residues. V dropped 0 bases and J dropped 1 base, with 12 bases sitting between them. Here the CDR3 reads CATSRDQRGLQETQYF. The CDR3 DNA sequence: TGTGCCACCAGCAGAGATCAACGGGGACTCCAAGAGACCCAGTACTTC.

This clonotype was counted at least ten times. The genes are TRBV2 and TRBJ2-7, with TRBD1 as a possible D gene (6 bases). The germline gives CDR1 SNHLY, CDR2 FYNNEI. The CDR3 is 12 amino acids. The ends were cut back, 6 bases at V and 3 bases at J, with 9 bases in the middle. CDR3 sequence reads: CASSYRDYEQYF. The CDR3 DNA reads as TGTGCCAGCAGCTACAGGGACTACGAGCAGTACTTC. Full variable domain (rest looked up from reference TRBV2 and TRBJ2-7): EPEVTQTPSHQVTQMGQEVILRCVPISNHLYFYWYRQILGQKVEFLVSFYNNEISEKSEIFDDQFSVERPDGSNFTLKIRSTKLEDSAMYFCASSYRDYEQYFGPGTRLTVT.

The V gene is TRBV4-1, the J gene TRBJ2-1, with 12 bases fitting TRBD1. There are 16 residues in the CDR3. Germline CDR1 MGHRA, CDR2 YSYEKL. The J segment lost 10 bases and the V segment lost 2 bases, leaving 9 bases of the junction unmatched. The CDR3 DNA reads as TGCGCCAGCAGCCAACAACCGGGACAGGGGGCTGGGGAGCAGTTCTTC. It encodes CASSQQPGQGAGEQFF.

This clonotype was counted between two and nine times. CDR3 DNA sequence: TGCAGCGTCCTAACCCACGGGGGGGAGACCTACGAGCAGTACTTC. The encoded protein is CSVLTHGGETYEQYF. The chain links TRBV29-1 to TRBJ2-7; 8 positions agree with TRBD2. The CDR3 sequence is 15 residues long. CDR1 is SQVTM and CDR2 is ANQGSEA in the germline V gene. The J segment lost 2 bases and the V segment lost 6 bases, leaving 12 bases of the junction unmatched.

The chain combines TRBV7-2 with TRBJ1-5; 8 bases map to TRBD1. The CDR3 spans 15 residues. Germline V gives CDR1 SGHTA, CDR2 FQGNSA. V trimming: 5 bases; J trimming: 4 bases; junction bases outside the gene matches: 7. The CDR3: CASSPQTGANQPQHF. The CDR3 DNA is TGTGCCAGCAGCCCACAGACAGGGGCGAATCAGCCCCAGCATTTT.

V gene TRBV15 combines with J gene TRBJ2-7; the D is unclear. Looked up from germline, CDR1 is LNHNV and CDR2 is YYDKDF (reference sequence). V was pared by 0 bases and J by 3 bases, with 9 bases between. This CDR3 is built from 14 residues. The CDR3 spells CATSREYGFYEQYF. CDR3 DNA sequence: TGTGCCACCAGCAGAGAGTATGGTTTCTACGAGCAGTACTTC. Full variable domain (missing parts from reference TRBV15 and TRBJ2-7): DAMVIQNPRYQVTQFGKPVTLSCSQTLNHNVMYWYQQKSSQAPKLLFHYYDKDFNNEADTPDNFQSRRPNTSFCFLDIRSPGLGDTAMYLCATSREYGFYEQYFGPGTRLTVT.

This sequence joins TRBV29-1 and TRBJ2-1; D perhaps matches TRBD1 (7 bases). CDR3 length: 14 residues. V was clipped by 2 bases and J by 2 bases, with 10 bases between them. Germline lookup yields CDR1 SQVTM and CDR2 ANQGSEA. The CDR3 coding sequence is TGCAGCGTTGAACCCAGGGGGGCCTACAATGAGCAGTTCTTC. Protein: CSVEPRGAYNEQFF.

This clonotype has a handful of counts. This chain uses TRBV20-1 with TRBJ1-1; D not certain. Trimming pared 4 bases from V and 1 base from J, leaving 10 bases between. The CDR3 totals 13 residues. Per the germline V gene, CDR1 is DFQATT and CDR2 is SNEGSKA (reference sequence). CDR3 amino acids: CSATRTANTEAFF. The CDR3 DNA reads as TGCAGTGCTACTAGGACGGCGAACACTGAAGCTTTCTTT.

The genes are TRBV5-1 and TRBJ2-2; no clear D. The CDR3 runs 15 residues. V lost 1 base, J lost 1 base, and 8 bases lay in between. Germline V gives CDR1 SGHRS, CDR2 YFSETQ. The chain's CDR3 is CASSLRSWNTGELFF. The CDR3 nucleotides read TGCGCCAGCAGCTTGAGGTCGTGGAACACCGGGGAGCTGTTTTTT.